The sequence of this T cell receptor beta chain was determined in a study of cytomegalovirus exposure and HLA in healthy donors. This CDR3 is 15 amino acids long. In the PCR, 60 Vbeta and 13 Jbeta primers were used. Assay used: immunoSEQ multiplex PCR; TCRdb lists only in-frame clones, some missing. The sample yields about 160,000 clones, 80% seen once. The receptor was derived from a young man in good health and CMV-seronegative. The material sequenced was PBMCs. V gene TRBV21-1 combines with J gene TRBJ1-2; the D call TRBD1 from the table was never checked on the DNA. TRBV21-1 is a pseudogene. The DNA for the CDR3 is TGTGCCAGCACCGCTGGACAGGGGGCACGGTATGGCTACACCTTC. This encodes CASTAGQGARYGYTF.